This T cell receptor (beta chain) was recovered during a study of blood T cell repertoires in COVID-19. Study information: Sites across the United States, Italy and Spain contributed samples from acute and convalescent COVID-19.

CDR1 and CDR2 from the germline V gene are SGHDT and YYEEEE. The CDR3 has 15 amino acids. Trimming took 1 base from V and 6 from J, leaving 14 bases between them. Under the authors' procedure: How many nucleated cells were present was estimated from reference gene primer amplification. Assay: immunoSEQ multiplex PCR; the TCRdb copy retains only in-frame clones and omits some. Clonal size and the V and J genes are those of that table, whereas D and trimming came from the DNA. The sample records over 75,000 clones, approximately 85% being singletons. Sequencing was done on a sample of peripheral blood. This TCR was sampled from a human donor in a cohort sampled during active COVID-19. V is TRBV5-6 and J is TRBJ1-5; D not certain. The DNA of the CDR3 is TGTGCCAGCAGCTTGTACCAGGATTTTAGTCAGCCCCAGCATTTT. Protein: CASSLYQDFSQPQHF.